Below, 29 T cell receptor beta chains from the same sample are listed, as sequenced in a study of T cell responses to AZD1222 COVID-19 vaccine (dated by TCRdb to about 2021). The library was obtained by the immunoSEQ multiplex PCR assay. What TCRdb holds here is the immuneACCESS table cut down to in-frame rearrangements. Part of the clones is not present; checked against another copy, under half of the missing clones reflect an unresolved V gene, and the others are unexplained. For this sample the table gives 50,000 to 65,000 clones, of which approximately 90% were detected only once. Of the sample, roughly 3% is held by the ten largest clones. In the paper's terms, the time point label means: about 28 days (+/-7) after the second vaccine dose. Sequencing was performed on peripheral blood, taken 28 days after the second AZD1222 dose. The receptors shown here come from an adult who received the AZD1222 COVID-19 vaccine.

The chain has TRBV7-9 and TRBJ1-4; TRBD1 agrees at 7 bases. Germline values: CDR1 SEHNR, CDR2 FQNEAQ (reference sequence). There are 15 residues in the CDR3. With 5 bases clipped from V and 7 bases from J, the junction kept 10 bases outside the gene matches. The CDR3 protein is CASSEGGGGFEKLFF. The CDR3 DNA reads TGTGCCAGCAGCGAAGGAGGGGGCGGCTTTGAAAAACTGTTTTTT.

The rearrangement uses TRBV7-2 and TRBJ2-5; D is unresolved. CDR3 length: 12 amino acids. Germline V CDR1 and CDR2: SGHTA, FQGNSA. V lost 0 bases and J 5 bases, leaving 4 bases between the germline ends. CDR3 in amino acids: CASSLARETQYF. DNA for the CDR3: TGTGCCAGCAGCTTAGCCCGGGAGACCCAGTACTTC.

V gene TRBV12-5 combines with J gene TRBJ1-1, with 7 positions matching TRBD1. V was pared by 7 bases and J by 3 bases, with 8 bases of the junction left unmatched. The CDR3 is 14 residues long. Germline V gene sequence: CDR1 LGHNT, CDR2 FRNRAP. The CDR3 region is CASAARTGDTEAFF. CDR3 bases: TGTGCTAGTGCCGCCCGGACAGGAGACACTGAAGCTTTCTTT.

The CDR3 DNA reads as TGTGCCTGGAGTGTAGATTCCCTTTTGGATACGCAGTATTTT. Translating it yields CAWSVDSLLDTQYF. This rearrangement joins TRBV30 to TRBJ2-3, with D unclear. The CDR3 loop spans 14 amino acids. Trimming removed 0 bases from V and 6 bases from J, with 13 bases in between. Germline CDR1 reads GTSNPN; CDR2 reads SVGIG (reference sequence).

The chain combines TRBV30 with TRBJ2-1; TRBD2 matches 10 bases. The V and J ends lost 2 bases and 2 bases, in that order; junction bases with no gene match: 9. The CDR3 covers 17 residues. Germline-derived CDR1 and CDR2 are GTSNPN and SVGIG (reference sequence). CDR3: CAWSPVASGRAYNEQFF. CDR3 nucleotides: TGTGCCTGGAGTCCGGTTGCGAGCGGGAGGGCCTACAATGAGCAGTTCTTC. The full variable domain, its missing parts supplied by reference TRBV30 and TRBJ2-1, is SQTIHQWPATLVQPVGSPLSLECTVEGTSNPNLYWYRQAAGRGLQLLFYSVGIGQISSEVPQNLSASRPQDRQFILSSKKLLLSDSGFYLCAWSPVASGRAYNEQFFGPGTRLTVL.

This clone was seen only once. V is TRBV4-1 and J is TRBJ1-4; D is uncertain. The V gene lost 2 bases and the J gene lost 8 bases, with 9 bases spanning the gap. This CDR3 has 13 residues. Germline CDR1 reads MGHRA; CDR2 reads YSYEKL. CDR3 sequence (DNA): TGCGCCAGCAGCCAATACACGGGGGAAAAACTGTTTTTT. Translated: CASSQYTGEKLFF.

The V gene is TRBV30, the J gene TRBJ1-5; 10 bases match TRBD1. Germline V gene data show CDR1 as GTSNPN and CDR2 as SVGIG (reference sequence). V lost 1 base and J lost 6; bases outside the gene matches: 6. The CDR3 contains 15 residues. The CDR3 reads CAWSGPRQGAQPQHF. DNA of the CDR3: TGTGCCTGGAGTGGCCCTAGACAGGGGGCTCAGCCCCAGCATTTT. Full variable domain (missing parts from reference TRBV30 and TRBJ1-5): SQTIHQWPATLVQPVGSPLSLECTVEGTSNPNLYWYRQAAGRGLQLLFYSVGIGQISSEVPQNLSASRPQDRQFILSSKKLLLSDSGFYLCAWSGPRQGAQPQHFGDGTRLSIL.

V and J are TRBV7-3 and TRBJ2-3; TRBD2 matches 9 bases. The CDR3 extends over 16 amino acids. CDR1 SGHTA and CDR2 FQGTGA come from the germline V gene. Losses at the gene ends were 5 bases for V and 1 base for J; bases not matched to a gene: 7. The CDR3 DNA reads as TGTGCCAGCAGCACCCTGGGCGGGAGGGGCACAGATACGCAGTATTTT. Translation gives CASSTLGGRGTDTQYF.

This chain connects TRBV7-9 to TRBJ1-1; no reliable D call. Trimming took off 5 bases at V and 3 bases at J, with 19 bases between the two ends. Germline V gene sequence: CDR1 SEHNR, CDR2 FQNEAQ (reference sequence). The CDR3 spans 16 residues. This CDR3 is CASSPETRTSDTEAFF. The CDR3, as DNA: TGTGCCAGCAGCCCCGAGACCCGGACGAGCGACACTGAAGCTTTCTTT.

V usage is TRBV4-1 and J usage is TRBJ2-6; possibly TRBD2 for D (5 bases). Germline lookup yields CDR1 MGHRA and CDR2 YSYEKL. V gave up 5 bases and J gave up 0 bases, with 14 bases separating them. The CDR3 spans 17 residues. CDR3 sequence: CASSKSGFSSGANVLTF. The CDR3 bases are TGCGCCAGCAGCAAAAGCGGATTTTCCTCTGGGGCCAACGTCCTGACTTTC.

This clone was observed a single time. The gene calls are TRBV28 and TRBJ1-6; TRBD1 aligns across 8 bases. With 5 bases clipped from V and 5 bases from J, the junction kept 5 bases outside the gene matches. The CDR3 spans 15 residues. Germline V gives CDR1 MDHEN, CDR2 SYDVKM. DNA for the CDR3: TGTGCCAGCAGTATTGACAGGGGTCATAATTCACCCCTCCACTTT. The encoded protein is CASSIDRGHNSPLHF.

V gene TRBV4-2 combines with J gene TRBJ2-2; D is unclear. The V end lost 1 base, the J end lost 5 bases, and 11 bases lay between the germline ends. The germline gives CDR1 LGHNA, CDR2 YNFKEQ. This CDR3 is built from 15 residues. In DNA, the CDR3 is TGTGCCAGCAGCCAAGTCGGGCTCTCAACCGGGGAGCTGTTTTTT. This gives the protein CASSQVGLSTGELFF.

V usage is TRBV13 and J usage is TRBJ1-2; perhaps TRBD1 as D (6 bases). With 2 bases removed from V and 0 bases from J, the gap between germline ends came to 10 bases. The CDR3 runs to 15 residues. From germline, CDR1 is PRHDT and CDR2 FYEKMQ (reference sequence). DNA for the CDR3: TGTGCCAGCAGCTTAACACAGGGAGCTAACTATGGCTACACCTTC. This encodes CASSLTQGANYGYTF. Looking up the rest from reference TRBV13 and TRBJ1-2 gives the full variable domain: AAGVIQSPRHLIKEKRETATLKCYPIPRHDTVYWYQQGPGQDPQFLISFYEKMQSDKGSIPDRFSAQQFSDYHSELNMSSLELGDSALYFCASSLTQGANYGYTFGSGTRLTVV.

The chain employs TRBV7-2 and TRBJ2-5, with D perhaps matching TRBD1 (7 bases). Germline lookup yields CDR1 SGHTA and CDR2 FQGNSA. Trimming pared 2 bases from V and 1 base from J, leaving 17 bases between. CDR3 size: 17 residues. The CDR3 here is CASSLRGQTRVQETQYF. Here the CDR3 DNA reads TGTGCCAGCAGCTTAAGGGGACAGACTAGGGTCCAAGAGACCCAGTACTTC.

In regard to this clone: The sample has other DNA sequences that encode this CDR3 too. V is TRBV10-2 and J is TRBJ2-1, with D perhaps assigned TRBD1 or TRBD2 (5 bases each). Per germline, CDR1 WSHSY and CDR2 SAAADI. The CDR3 loop spans 15 amino acids. Trimming stripped 0 bases from V and 1 base from J, with 7 bases between. CDR3 coding DNA: TGCGCCAGCAGTGAGTCGGGGGTGTCCTACAATGAGCAGTTCTTC. It encodes CASSESGVSYNEQFF.

This clone was picked up a small number of times. This chain joins TRBV4-1 and TRBJ2-3; 9 bases are shared with TRBD2. V lost 4 bases, J lost 2 bases, and 7 bases stayed unmatched. The CDR3 is made up of 16 amino acids. CDR1 and CDR2 (germline): MGHRA, YSYEKL. The chain's CDR3 is CASSRLAGEDTDTQYF. Written as DNA, the CDR3 is TGCGCCAGCAGCCGGTTAGCGGGAGAAGACACAGATACGCAGTATTTT.

This clone appeared once. The chain joins TRBV2 to TRBJ2-7; 8 nucleotides align to TRBD2. V was clipped by 5 bases and J by 3 bases; unmatched bases: 6. The CDR3 extends over 14 amino acids. Germline CDR1 and CDR2: SNHLY and FYNNEI. CDR3 in DNA: TGTGCCAGCAGTTCACCGGGAGGGTACTACGAGCAGTACTTC. The encoded protein is CASSSPGGYYEQYF.

V is TRBV5-1 and J is TRBJ2-1, with 13 bases identical to TRBD2. From germline, CDR1 is SGHRS and CDR2 YFSETQ. CDR3 length equals 16 residues. After removal of 4 bases from V and 6 bases from J, the junction contained 7 bases not matched to a gene. CDR3 nucleotide sequence: TGCGCCAGCAGCACCCACAGACTAGCGGGAGGCAATGAGCAGTTCTTC. It is translated as CASSTHRLAGGNEQFF.

The gene calls are TRBV20-1 and TRBJ2-5, with unresolved D. The CDR3 has 13 residues. Per the germline V gene, CDR1 is DFQATT and CDR2 is SNEGSKA (reference sequence). V gave up 3 bases and J gave up 7 bases, with 15 bases separating them. The CDR3 protein is CSASVLDSGTQYF. DNA for the CDR3: TGCAGTGCTAGTGTACTGGATTCGGGGACCCAGTACTTC.

The V and J genes are TRBV5-1 and TRBJ1-2; 8 bases align to TRBD1. The CDR3 loop spans 15 amino acids. Trimming removed 0 bases from V and 4 bases from J; junction bases left unmatched: 5. Per the germline V gene, CDR1 is SGHRS and CDR2 is YFSETQ. CDR3 sequence (DNA): TGCGCCAGCAGCTTGGAGGCAGGGGGCACCTATGGCTACACCTTC. This sequence encodes CASSLEAGGTYGYTF.

The chain recombines TRBV7-9 with TRBJ2-5, with D possibly being TRBD2 (5 bases). The CDR3 runs to 14 residues. V lost 2 bases and J 5 bases, leaving 12 bases between the germline ends. Germline CDR1 reads SEHNR; CDR2 reads FQNEAQ (reference sequence). CDR3 in DNA: TGTGCCAGCAGCTTACGCGTGGGAGAGGAGACCCAGTACTTC. This encodes CASSLRVGEETQYF.

This clone showed up just a few times. The gene calls are TRBV19 and TRBJ1-1; TRBD1 matches at 8 bases. The CDR3 is made up of 15 amino acids. V lost 2 bases and J lost 5; bases outside the gene matches: 7. Germline V CDR1 and CDR2: LNHDA, SQIVND (reference sequence). This chain's CDR3 is CASSITGTGRTEAFF. The CDR3 bases are TGTGCCAGTAGTATAACCGGGACAGGAAGAACTGAAGCTTTCTTT.

V and J are TRBV6-5 and TRBJ2-2; perhaps TRBD2 as D (5 bases). Trimming shortened V by 2 bases and J by 4 bases, and 11 bases separated the two germline ends. Per germline, CDR1 MNHEY and CDR2 SVGAGI. CDR3 length: 15 residues. The CDR3 DNA reads as TGTGCCAGCAGTTACGAGAGGCGGGTCACCGGGGAGCTGTTTTTT. It is translated as CASSYERRVTGELFF.

The V call is TRBV6-1, the J call TRBJ2-7, with 8 nucleotides matching TRBD2. The CDR3 spans 18 residues. The J segment lost 2 bases and the V segment lost 4 bases, leaving 16 bases of the junction unmatched. Looked up from germline, CDR1 is MNHNS and CDR2 is SASEGT. CDR3 bases: TGTGCCAGCAGTGGGAAACCGGGACTAGATATTTTCCCCTACGAGCAGTACTTC. Protein product: CASSGKPGLDIFPYEQYF.

V gene TRBV6-6 combines with J gene TRBJ1-2; D remains unclear. Trimming removed 0 bases from V and 7 bases from J, with 15 bases in between. The CDR3 has 15 residues. Germline CDR1 MNHNY, CDR2 SVGAGI (reference sequence). CDR3 DNA: TGTGCCAGCAGTTACTCGACCCTTGGCCATTTTGGCTACACCTTC. Translating gives CASSYSTLGHFGYTF.

This clone was observed a single time. The chain carries TRBV28 and TRBJ1-5; 7 nucleotides align to TRBD1. Germline CDR1 reads MDHEN; CDR2 reads SYDVKM. The CDR3 length is 16 residues. The V gene end was trimmed by 2 bases and the J gene end by 7 bases; junction bases not matched to a gene: 11. The DNA of the CDR3 is TGTGCCAGCAGTTTAAGGGGGCCAAACAGGGGACAGCCCCAGCATTTT. Translation: CASSLRGPNRGQPQHF.

Worth noting for this clone: Mismatch with germline at one junction end may stem from a read error. The DNA for the CDR3 is TGTGCCATCAGCGAGTCACTTGCGGGGAATCAGCCCCAGCATTTT. Translating it yields CAISESLAGNQPQHF. The gene calls are TRBV10-3 and TRBJ1-5; D is unresolved. The CDR3 spans 15 residues. Germline CDR1 is ENHRY and CDR2 is SYGVKD.

In this sample, this clone turned up a few times. The rearrangement links TRBV5-4 to TRBJ2-1, with a tentative D call TRBD2 (7 bases). The CDR3 is 18 residues long. V was pared by 5 bases and J by 2 bases, with 23 bases between. Per the germline V gene, CDR1 is SGHNT and CDR2 is YYREEE (reference sequence). CDR3 amino acids: CASSKGSAGASAYNEQFF. The CDR3 DNA reads as TGTGCCAGCAGTAAAGGATCCGCGGGGGCGTCAGCCTACAATGAGCAGTTCTTC.

The rearrangement links TRBV5-6 to TRBJ2-2, with D perhaps given as TRBD1 or TRBD2 (5 bases each). Trimming cost V 3 bases and J 4 bases, with 10 bases left between them. This CDR3 comprises 14 residues. Germline V gene lookup returns CDR1 SGHDT and CDR2 YYEEEE. The chain's CDR3 is CASSSGPSTGELFF. CDR3 nucleotides: TGTGCCAGCAGCTCGGGACCGTCCACCGGGGAGCTGTTTTTT.